This paragraph reports one T cell receptor (beta chain). Its antigen remains unidentified. The libraries were made with immunoSEQ v3.0 at survey level. The method was immunoSEQ multiplex PCR; TCRdb's version includes in-frame clones alone and lacks a portion of them. The profile shows over 40,000 clones, 94% of them singletons. This record comes from a study of long-term antiretroviral therapy in people with HIV. Study-wide findings and caveats: Blood in the study was drawn between the mid-2000s and the late 2010s, possibly under older ART regimens, which may be less effective than current ones. Viral resistance, ART adherence and therapy changes all lacked available data. The study found that diversity rose after ART but stayed below transplant donor controls.

The length of the CDR3 is 15 residues. Trimming stripped 1 base from V and 6 bases from J, with 17 bases between. CDR1 and CDR2 from the germline V gene are GTSNPN and SVGIG (reference sequence). This TCR was sampled from a man aged 25 to 45 with HIV. This specimen consisted of unsorted PBMCs, obtained approximately 9.5 years after starting antiretroviral therapy. The chain couples TRBV30 to TRBJ2-3, with a weak D call TRBD2 (5 bases). The CDR3 region is CAWSAWSGEYDTQYF. In nucleotides, the CDR3 is TGTGCCTGGAGTGCCTGGTCCGGGGAGTACGATACGCAGTATTTT.